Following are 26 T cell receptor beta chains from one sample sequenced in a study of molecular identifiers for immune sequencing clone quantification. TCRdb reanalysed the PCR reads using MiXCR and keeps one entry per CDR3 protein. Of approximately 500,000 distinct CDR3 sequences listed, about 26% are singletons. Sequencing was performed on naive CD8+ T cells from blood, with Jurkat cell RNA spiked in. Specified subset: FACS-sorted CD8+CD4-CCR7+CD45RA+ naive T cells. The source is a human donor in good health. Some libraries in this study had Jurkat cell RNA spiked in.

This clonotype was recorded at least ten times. The CDR3 loop reads CSVVIRTDTQYF. CDR3 sequence (DNA): TGCAGCGTTGTCATCCGCACAGATACGCAGTATTTT. The chain uses TRBV29-1 and TRBJ2-3; D is undetermined. The V end lost 4 bases, the J end lost 1 base, and 6 bases lay between the germline ends. This CDR3 has 12 residues. Germline values: CDR1 SQVTM, CDR2 ANQGSEA.

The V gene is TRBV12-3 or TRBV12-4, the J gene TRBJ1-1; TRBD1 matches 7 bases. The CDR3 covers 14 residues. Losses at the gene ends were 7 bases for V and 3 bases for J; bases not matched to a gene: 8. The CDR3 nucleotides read TGTGCCAGCATCCCAGACAGGGTAGACACTGAAGCTTTCTTT. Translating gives CASIPDRVDTEAFF.

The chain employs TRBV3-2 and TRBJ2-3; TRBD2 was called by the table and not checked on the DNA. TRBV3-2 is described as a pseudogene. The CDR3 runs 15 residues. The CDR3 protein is CASSQTEGRTDTQYF. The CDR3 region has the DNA TGTGCCAGCAGCCAGACGGAGGGGCGCACAGATACGCAGTATTTT.

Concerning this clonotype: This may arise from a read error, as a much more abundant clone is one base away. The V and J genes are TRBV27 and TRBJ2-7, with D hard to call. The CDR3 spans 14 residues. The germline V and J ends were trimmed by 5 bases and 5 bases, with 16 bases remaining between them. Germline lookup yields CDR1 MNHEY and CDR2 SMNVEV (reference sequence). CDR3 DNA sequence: TGTGCCAGCAGTCCCGCGAGGTTTGGGCACGAGCAGTACTTC. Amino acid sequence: CASSPARFGHEQYF.

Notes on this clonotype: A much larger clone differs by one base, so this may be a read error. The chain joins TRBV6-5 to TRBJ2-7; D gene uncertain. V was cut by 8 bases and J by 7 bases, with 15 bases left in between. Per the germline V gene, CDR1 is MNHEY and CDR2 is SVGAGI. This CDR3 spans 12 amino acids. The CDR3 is CASGVTDGEQYF. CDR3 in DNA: TGTGCCAGCGGCGTAACGGACGGAGAGCAGTACTTC.

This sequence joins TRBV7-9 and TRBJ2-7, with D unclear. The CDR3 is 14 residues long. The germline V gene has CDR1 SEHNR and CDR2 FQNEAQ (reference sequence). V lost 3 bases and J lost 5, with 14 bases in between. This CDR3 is CASSFLLGSDEQYF. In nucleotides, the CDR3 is TGTGCCAGCAGCTTCTTGCTAGGGTCGGACGAGCAGTACTTC.

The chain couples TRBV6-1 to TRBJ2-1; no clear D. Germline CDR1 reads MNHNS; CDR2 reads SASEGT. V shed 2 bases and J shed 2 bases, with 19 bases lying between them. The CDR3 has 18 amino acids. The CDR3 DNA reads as TGTGCCAGCAGTGAATACCCCTTGGCCGAGGCCACCTACAATGAGCAGTTCTTC. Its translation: CASSEYPLAEATYNEQFF.

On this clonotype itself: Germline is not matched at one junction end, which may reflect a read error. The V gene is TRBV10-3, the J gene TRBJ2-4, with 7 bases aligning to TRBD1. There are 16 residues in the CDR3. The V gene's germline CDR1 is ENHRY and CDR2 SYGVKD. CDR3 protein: CAISLTGDVANNIQYF. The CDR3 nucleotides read TGTGCCATCAGTCTTACAGGGGACGTAGCCAATAACATTCAGTACTTC.

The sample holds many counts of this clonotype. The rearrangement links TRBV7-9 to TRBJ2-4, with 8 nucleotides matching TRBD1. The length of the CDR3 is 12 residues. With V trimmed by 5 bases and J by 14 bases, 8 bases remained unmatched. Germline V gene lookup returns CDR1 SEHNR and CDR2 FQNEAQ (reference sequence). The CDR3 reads CASSTLQGVEYF. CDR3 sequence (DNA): TGTGCCAGCAGCACGCTACAGGGGGTAGAGTACTTC.

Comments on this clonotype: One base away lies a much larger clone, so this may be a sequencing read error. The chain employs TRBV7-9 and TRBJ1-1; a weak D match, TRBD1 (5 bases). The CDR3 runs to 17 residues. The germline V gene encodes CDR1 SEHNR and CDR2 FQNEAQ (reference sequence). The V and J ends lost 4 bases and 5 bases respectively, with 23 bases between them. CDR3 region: CASSSNSGAGPGTEAFF. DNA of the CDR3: TGTGCCAGCAGCTCCAACTCCGGGGCAGGGCCCGGGACTGAAGCTTTCTTT.

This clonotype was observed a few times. Written as DNA, the CDR3 is TGCGCCAGCAGCCCCTTCCGGGGTTACGAGCAGTACTTC. This codes for CASSPFRGYEQYF. The J gene is TRBJ2-7, the V gene TRBV4-3; the D gene is possibly TRBD2 (5 bases). Per germline, CDR1 LGHNA and CDR2 YSLEER. The CDR3 totals 13 residues. Deletions cut 4 bases from V and 4 bases from J, with 11 bases between.

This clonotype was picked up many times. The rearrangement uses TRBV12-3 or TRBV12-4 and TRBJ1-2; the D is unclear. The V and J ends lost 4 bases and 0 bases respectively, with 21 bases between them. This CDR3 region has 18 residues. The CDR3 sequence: CASSSRHGSVHSNYGYTF. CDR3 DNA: TGTGCCAGCAGTTCACGGCATGGGAGCGTGCACTCTAACTATGGCTACACCTTC.

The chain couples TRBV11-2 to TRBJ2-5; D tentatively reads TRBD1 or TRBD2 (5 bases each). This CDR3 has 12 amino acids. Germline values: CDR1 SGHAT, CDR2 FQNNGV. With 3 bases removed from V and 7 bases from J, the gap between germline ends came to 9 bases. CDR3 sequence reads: CASSFEGRTQYF. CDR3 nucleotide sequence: TGTGCCAGCAGCTTTGAGGGGCGGACCCAGTACTTC.

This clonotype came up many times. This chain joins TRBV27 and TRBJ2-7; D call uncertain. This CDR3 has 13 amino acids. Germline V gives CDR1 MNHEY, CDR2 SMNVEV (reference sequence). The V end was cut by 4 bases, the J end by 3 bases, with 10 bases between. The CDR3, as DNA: TGTGCCAGCAGTTCTGCTCAAAGCTACGAGCAGTACTTC. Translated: CASSSAQSYEQYF.

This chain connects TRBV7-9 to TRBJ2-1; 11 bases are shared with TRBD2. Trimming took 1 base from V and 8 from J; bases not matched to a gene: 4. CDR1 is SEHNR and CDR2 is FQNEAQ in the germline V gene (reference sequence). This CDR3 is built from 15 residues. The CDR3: CASSLVAGGPDEQFF. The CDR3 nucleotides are TGTGCCAGCAGCTTAGTAGCGGGAGGGCCAGATGAGCAGTTCTTC.

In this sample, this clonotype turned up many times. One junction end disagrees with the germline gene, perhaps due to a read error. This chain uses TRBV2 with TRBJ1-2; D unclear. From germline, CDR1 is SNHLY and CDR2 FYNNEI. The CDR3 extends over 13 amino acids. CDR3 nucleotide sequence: TGTGCCAGCAATGAAATAGGGAATCGTGGCTACACCTTC. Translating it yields CASNEIGNRGYTF.

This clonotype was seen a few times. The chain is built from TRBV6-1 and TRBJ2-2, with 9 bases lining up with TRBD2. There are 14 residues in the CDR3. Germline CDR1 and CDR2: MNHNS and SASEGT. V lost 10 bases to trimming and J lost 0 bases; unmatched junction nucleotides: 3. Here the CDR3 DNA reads TGTGCCACTGCGGGGGGGACGAACACCGGGGAGCTGTTTTTT. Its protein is CATAGGTNTGELFF.

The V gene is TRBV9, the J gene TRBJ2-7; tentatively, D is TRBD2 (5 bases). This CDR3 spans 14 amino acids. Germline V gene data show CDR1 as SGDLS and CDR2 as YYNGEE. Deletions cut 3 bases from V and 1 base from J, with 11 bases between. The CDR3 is CASSASSSSYEQYF. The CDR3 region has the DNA TGTGCCAGCAGCGCCTCTAGCTCATCCTACGAGCAGTACTTC.

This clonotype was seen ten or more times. This CDR3 reads CASRQGLFPNTEAFF. The DNA for the CDR3 is TGCGCCAGCAGACAGGGGCTGTTCCCTAACACTGAAGCTTTCTTT. V and J are TRBV5-1 and TRBJ1-1, with TRBD1 identical over 7 bases. With V trimmed by 5 bases and J by 2 bases, 9 bases remained unmatched. The germline V gene encodes CDR1 SGHRS and CDR2 YFSETQ. The length of the CDR3 is 15 residues.

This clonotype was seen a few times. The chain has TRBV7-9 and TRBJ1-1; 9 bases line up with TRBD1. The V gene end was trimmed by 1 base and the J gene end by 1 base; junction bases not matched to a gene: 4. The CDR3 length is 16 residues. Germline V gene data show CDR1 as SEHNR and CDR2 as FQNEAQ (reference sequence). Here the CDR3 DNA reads TGTGCCAGCAGCTTAGGCCCGGGACAGGGGAACACTGAAGCTTTCTTT. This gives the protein CASSLGPGQGNTEAFF.

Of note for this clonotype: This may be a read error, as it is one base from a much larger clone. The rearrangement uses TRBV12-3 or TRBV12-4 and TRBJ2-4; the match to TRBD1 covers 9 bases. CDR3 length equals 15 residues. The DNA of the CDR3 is TGTGCCGGCAGTTTGTATACAGGGGGCGTGAACATTCAGTACTTC. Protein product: CAGSLYTGGVNIQYF.

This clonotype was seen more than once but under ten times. Here the CDR3 DNA reads TGCGCCAGCAGCCTCGATAGGGCAGGAGAATTCTACGAGCAGTACTTC. This translates into CASSLDRAGEFYEQYF. The chain couples TRBV4-3 to TRBJ2-7; D gene ambiguous. The CDR3 totals 16 residues. V was shortened by 4 bases and J by 3 bases, with 19 bases between the two germline ends. Germline assignment: CDR1 LGHNA and CDR2 YSLEER.

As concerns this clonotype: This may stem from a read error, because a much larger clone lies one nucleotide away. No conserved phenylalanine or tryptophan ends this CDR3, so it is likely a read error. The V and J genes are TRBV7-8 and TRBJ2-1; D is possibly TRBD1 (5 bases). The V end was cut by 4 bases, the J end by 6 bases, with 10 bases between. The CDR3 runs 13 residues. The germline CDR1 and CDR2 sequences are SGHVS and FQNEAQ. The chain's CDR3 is CASSYLDTNEQFI. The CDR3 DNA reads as TGTGCCAGCAGCTACTTGGACACCAATGAGCAGTTCATC.

The CDR3 reads CASSQDGGRAGGNEQFF. The CDR3 bases are TGCGCCAGCAGCCAAGATGGAGGTCGGGCGGGGGGAAATGAGCAGTTCTTC. The V and J genes are TRBV4-3 and TRBJ2-1, with 8 bases that match TRBD2. The CDR3 length is 17 residues. Germline trimming cut 0 bases from V and 7 bases from J; bases unmatched to any gene: 11. Looked up from germline, CDR1 is LGHNA and CDR2 is YSLEER.

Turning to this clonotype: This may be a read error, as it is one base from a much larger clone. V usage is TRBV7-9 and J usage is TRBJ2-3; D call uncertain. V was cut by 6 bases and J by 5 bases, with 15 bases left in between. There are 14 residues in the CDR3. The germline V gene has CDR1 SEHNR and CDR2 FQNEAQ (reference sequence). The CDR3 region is CASRGSLGVDTQYF. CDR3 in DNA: TGTGCCAGCAGGGGGTCTCTGGGTGTAGATACGCAGTATTTT. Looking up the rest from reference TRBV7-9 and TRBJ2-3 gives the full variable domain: DTGVSQNPRHKITKRGQNVTFRCDPISEHNRLYWYRQTLGQGPEFLTYFQNEAQLEKSRLLSDRFSAERPKGSFSTLEIQRTEQGDSAMYLCASRGSLGVDTQYFGPGTRLTVL.

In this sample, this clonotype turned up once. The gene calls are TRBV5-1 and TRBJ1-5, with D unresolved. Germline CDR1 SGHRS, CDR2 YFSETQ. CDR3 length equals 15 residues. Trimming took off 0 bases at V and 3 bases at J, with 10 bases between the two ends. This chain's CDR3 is CASSLGAEPNQPQHF. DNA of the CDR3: TGCGCCAGCAGCTTGGGGGCAGAACCCAATCAGCCCCAGCATTTT.